The next 12 T cell receptor beta chains were all read from a single sample in a study of blood T cell repertoires in COVID-19. Repertoires were generated with immunoSEQ multiplex PCR, while TCRdb's copy carries only in-frame clones and drops some. The table lists a few hundred thousand clones, 75% to 90% of them singletons. Sequenced: peripheral blood. These TCRs come from a man in his thirties or forties who had recovered from COVID-19.

The chain is built from TRBV29-1 and TRBJ1-2; the match to TRBD1 covers 7 bases. Per germline, CDR1 SQVTM and CDR2 ANQGSEA. V dropped 4 bases and J dropped 2; count of bases not matched to a gene: 1. The CDR3 runs to 12 residues. The CDR3 region is CSVAGQNYGYTF. CDR3 coding DNA: TGCAGCGTTGCGGGACAGAACTATGGCTACACCTTC.

This clone has a single count. Germline is not matched at one junction end, which may reflect a read error. The rearrangement uses TRBV2 and TRBJ2-5, with 9 nucleotides matching TRBD1. The germline V gene encodes CDR1 SNHLY and CDR2 FYNNEI. This CDR3 has 12 amino acids. CDR3 in amino acids: CAGRTGVETQYF. CDR3 sequence (DNA): TGTGCCGGCAGGACAGGGGTTGAGACCCAGTACTTC. Based on the CDR3 plus reference TRBV2 and TRBJ2-5, the full variable domain is EPEVTQTPSHQVTQMGQEVILRCVPISNHLYFYWYRQILGQKVEFLVSFYNNEISEKSEIFDDQFSVERPDGSNFTLKIRSTKLEDSAMYFCAGRTGVETQYFGPGTRLLVL.

The chain recombines TRBV24-1 with TRBJ1-4; TRBD1 might be the D (5 bases). The CDR3 has 17 amino acids. The germline V and J ends were trimmed by 3 bases and 7 bases, with 20 bases remaining between them. The germline V gene encodes CDR1 KGHDR and CDR2 SFDVKD. Here the CDR3 DNA reads TGTGCCACCAGTGATCAGGACGGGGGTAAAGTGGGTGAAAAACTGTTTTTT. Amino acids: CATSDQDGGKVGEKLFF.

V usage is TRBV21-1 and J usage is TRBJ2-5; no check of the table's D call, TRBD1, against the DNA was made. TRBV21-1 is noted as a pseudogene. CDR3 length: 13 residues. CDR3 coding DNA: TGTGCCAGCAGCTCCCGCAGCCAAGAGACCCAGTACTTC. Residues: CASSSRSQETQYF.

The chain couples TRBV5-5 to TRBJ1-1; perhaps TRBD1 as D (5 bases). CDR3 length equals 12 residues. Germline V gene sequence: CDR1 SGHKS, CDR2 YYEKEE (reference sequence). The V end lost 5 bases, the J end lost 1 base, and 6 bases lay between the germline ends. The CDR3, as DNA: TGTGCCAGCAGAACAGGGAACACTGAAGCTTTCTTT. This encodes CASRTGNTEAFF. Full variable domain (rest looked up from reference TRBV5-5 and TRBJ1-1): DAGVTQSPTHLIKTRGQQVTLRCSPISGHKSVSWYQQVLGQGPQFIFQYYEKEERGRGNFPDRFSARQFPNYSSELNVNALLLGDSALYLCASRTGNTEAFFGQGTRLTVV.

The V gene is TRBV7-9, the J gene TRBJ1-2; no definite D call. There are 14 residues in the CDR3. With 1 base removed from V and 4 bases from J, the gap between germline ends came to 10 bases. Germline CDR1 is SEHNR and CDR2 is FQNEAQ (reference sequence). The CDR3 region is CASSLERAAYGYTF. CDR3 DNA sequence: TGTGCCAGCAGCTTAGAGAGGGCGGCCTATGGCTACACCTTC.

This clone came up a few times. The rearrangement uses TRBV5-5 and TRBJ2-3, with D unclear. The CDR3 runs to 15 residues. Trimming cost V 4 bases and J 2 bases, with 14 bases left between them. Germline V gene sequence: CDR1 SGHKS, CDR2 YYEKEE (reference sequence). CDR3 DNA sequence: TGTGCCAGCAGCCTTCGCGGCCCTCTCACAGATACGCAGTATTTT. It specifies CASSLRGPLTDTQYF.

The chain uses TRBV18 and TRBJ1-5; D not resolved. Germline V gene sequence: CDR1 KGHSH, CDR2 LQKENI. V was pared by 2 bases and J by 7 bases, with 12 bases between. The CDR3 is made up of 14 amino acids. CDR3 loop: CASSPRSQGQPQHF. In DNA form, the CDR3 reads TGTGCCAGCTCACCAAGGAGTCAAGGCCAGCCCCAGCATTTT.

The chain carries TRBV27 and TRBJ1-2; 8 bases map to TRBD1. The CDR3 spans 14 residues. The V segment lost 4 bases and the J segment 0 bases; nucleotides outside the gene matches: 1. Germline V gene data show CDR1 as MNHEY and CDR2 as SMNVEV (reference sequence). The CDR3 nucleotides are TGTGCCAGCAGTTGGACAGGGTCTAACTATGGCTACACCTTC. This codes for CASSWTGSNYGYTF.

V gene TRBV6-6 combines with J gene TRBJ1-1, with D possibly being TRBD1 (5 bases). This CDR3 has 13 residues. Germline CDR1 MNHNY, CDR2 SVGAGI (reference sequence). V was trimmed by 4 bases and J by 7 bases, leaving 13 bases between them. The DNA for the CDR3 is TGTGCCAGCAGTTCAGGGCGGGGGGATGAAGCTTTCTTT. Its translation: CASSSGRGDEAFF.

The chain couples TRBV6-2 or TRBV6-3 to TRBJ1-1; 9 bases are a match to TRBD1. Trimming took 4 bases from V and 7 from J; bases not matched to a gene: 1. Germline loops: CDR1 MNHEY, CDR2 SVGEGT. This CDR3 has 12 residues. CDR3 loop: CASSWTGVEAFF. For the CDR3, the DNA is TGTGCCAGCAGTTGGACAGGGGTTGAAGCTTTCTTT.

CDR3 bases: TGTGCCAGCAGCCCACAGGGTCTGGAAGCTTTCTTT. Translated, it gives CASSPQGLEAFF. The chain carries TRBV7-6 and TRBJ1-1, with a tentative D call TRBD1 (6 bases). The CDR3 runs 12 residues. Germline CDR1 SGHVS, CDR2 FNYEAQ. V lost 5 bases and J lost 8, with 12 bases in between.